Listed below are T cell receptor beta chains from one sample, sequenced in a study of blood T cell repertoires in COVID-19. TCRdb's copy holds only in-frame clones and misses some; the assay was immunoSEQ multiplex PCR. There are almost 250,000 clones in the sample; around 90% occur only once, and about 1.5% lies in the top ten. The sample consisted of PBMCs or T cells enriched from blood (not recorded which). The receptor source for this set is a woman between 45 and 65 years old who had recovered from COVID-19. Both conserved end residues are part of each CDR3. A D gene is named only where the DNA matches it firmly.

TRBJ1-2	TRBV5-6	TRBD1	CASSEPGQGIYGYTF	TGTGCCAGCAGCGAGCCGGGACAGGGAATTTACGGCTACACCTTC
TRBJ2-1	TRBV10-3	TRBD2	CAISAGLAGGSDEQFF	TGTGCCATCAGTGCGGGACTAGCGGGAGGTAGTGATGAGCAGTTCTTC
TRBJ2-1	TRBV24-1	TRBD2	CATSSYSGGGNEQFF	TGTGCCACCAGCAGTTATAGCGGGGGGGGCAATGAGCAGTTCTTC
TRBJ2-6	TRBV24-1	TRBD1	CATSDRGTGRSGANVLTF	TGTGCCACCAGTGATAGAGGGACAGGGCGCTCTGGGGCCAACGTCCTGACTTTC
TRBJ2-1	TRBV11-2	TRBD2	CASSLGATSDEQFF	TGTGCCAGCAGCTTAGGGGCTACTAGCGATGAGCAGTTCTTC
TRBJ2-1	TRBV5-4	TRBD2	CASSLYLAGGGSYNEQFF	TGTGCCAGCAGCTTGTATCTAGCGGGAGGAGGTTCCTACAATGAGCAGTTCTTC
TRBJ2-1	TRBV3-1/TRBV3-2	NA	CASSHIGEQFF	TGTGCCAGCAGCCATATCGGTGAGCAGTTCTTC
TRBJ1-2	TRBV3-1/TRBV3-2	NA	CASSQESGQYYGYTF	TGTGCCAGCAGCCAAGAGTCAGGGCAGTACTATGGCTACACCTTC
TRBJ2-1	TRBV7-3	NA	CASSLTRGQGNEQFF	TGTGCCAGCAGCTTAACTCGCGGGCAGGGGAATGAGCAGTTCTTC
TRBJ2-7	TRBV5-6	TRBD2	CASSSGLAGGPSSYEQYF	TGTGCCAGCAGCTCCGGACTAGCGGGAGGGCCCTCCTCCTACGAGCAGTACTTC
TRBJ1-2	TRBV12-3/TRBV12-4	NA	CASSLLTEYGYTF	TGTGCCAGCAGTCTCTTGACGGAGTATGGCTACACCTTC
TRBJ2-4	TRBV4-1	NA	CASSQDLGFRIQYF	TGCGCCAGCAGCCAAGATCTCGGTTTTCGCATTCAGTACTTC